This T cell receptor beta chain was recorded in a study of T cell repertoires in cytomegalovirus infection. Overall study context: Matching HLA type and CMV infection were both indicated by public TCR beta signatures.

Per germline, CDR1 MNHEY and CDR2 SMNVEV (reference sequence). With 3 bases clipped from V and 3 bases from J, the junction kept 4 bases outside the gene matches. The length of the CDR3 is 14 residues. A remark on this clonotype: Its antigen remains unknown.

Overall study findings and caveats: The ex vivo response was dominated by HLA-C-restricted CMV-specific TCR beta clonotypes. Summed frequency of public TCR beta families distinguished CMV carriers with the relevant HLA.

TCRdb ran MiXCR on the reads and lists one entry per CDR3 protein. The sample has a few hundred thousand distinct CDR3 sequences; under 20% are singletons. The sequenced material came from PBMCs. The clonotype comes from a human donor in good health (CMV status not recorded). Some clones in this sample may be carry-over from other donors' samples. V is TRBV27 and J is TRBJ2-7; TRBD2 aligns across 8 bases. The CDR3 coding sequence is TGTGCCAGCAGTTTTGCGGGGGGAGGCTACGAGCAGTACTTC. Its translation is CASSFAGGGYEQYF.